These 21 T cell receptor beta chains were sequenced from one sample in a study of OX40 agonist ivuxolimab in advanced cancers. Profiling relied on immunoSEQ multiplex PCR, and the TCRdb table lists in-frame clones only, not all of them. The profile shows roughly 110,000 clones, approximately 90% of them singletons. The sequences come from CD4+ or CD8+ T cells sorted from blood, collected in a trial of the OX40 agonist ivuxolimab. The receptors were sampled from an adult with an advanced solid tumor such as melanoma, head and neck, liver or kidney cancer.

The rearrangement links TRBV28 to TRBJ2-3; 9 bases are a match to TRBD1. From germline, CDR1 is MDHEN and CDR2 SYDVKM. V shed 6 bases and J 2 bases; nucleotides not matched to a gene: 6. The length of the CDR3 is 15 residues. The CDR3 region has the DNA TGTGCCAGCAGCCTCGACAGGGGGTTCACAGATACGCAGTATTTT. Residues: CASSLDRGFTDTQYF. The whole variable domain, filled in from reference TRBV28 and TRBJ2-3, reads DVKVTQSSRYLVKRTGEKVFLECVQDMDHENMFWYRQDPGLGLRLIYFSYDVKMKEKGDIPEGYSVSREKKERFSLILESASTNQTSMYLCASSLDRGFTDTQYFGPGTRLTVL.

The CDR3 nucleotides are TGTGCCAGCAGCTTACAGGGCGATCAGCCCCAGCATTTT. Amino acids: CASSLQGDQPQHF. The V gene is TRBV7-9, the J gene TRBJ1-5; D possibly corresponds to TRBD1 (5 bases). V lost 2 bases, J lost 5 bases, and 7 bases lay in between. The CDR3 totals 13 residues. Germline-derived CDR1 and CDR2 are SEHNR and FQNEAQ (reference sequence).

The chain couples TRBV5-1 to TRBJ2-1, with TRBD1 matching 8 bases. Trimming removed 7 bases from V and 9 bases from J; junction bases left unmatched: 9. Germline V CDR1 and CDR2: SGHRS, YFSETQ. The CDR3 has 13 amino acids. CDR3 coding DNA: TGCGCCAGCGGAAGGACAGGGTCGGGTGAGCAGTTCTTC. Its protein product is CASGRTGSGEQFF.

This sequence joins TRBV7-3 and TRBJ2-2; no reliable D call. Germline loops: CDR1 SGHTA, CDR2 FQGTGA. Deletions cut 5 bases from V and 4 bases from J, with 5 bases between. The CDR3 has 12 residues. CDR3 DNA sequence: TGTGCCAGCAGCCCCCCCACCGGGGAGCTGTTTTTT. It codes for CASSPPTGELFF. Full variable domain (rest looked up from reference TRBV7-3 and TRBJ2-2): GAGVSQTPSNKVTEKGKYVELRCDPISGHTALYWYRQSLGQGPEFLIYFQGTGAADDSGLPNDRFFAVRPEGSVSTLKIQRTERGDSAVYLCASSPPTGELFFGEGSRLTVL.

This clone was observed a handful of times. The rearrangement links TRBV29-1 to TRBJ1-1; D not resolved. The V end lost 3 bases, the J end lost 0 bases, and 8 bases lay between the germline ends. Germline CDR1 and CDR2: SQVTM and ANQGSEA. The CDR3 covers 13 residues. This chain's CDR3 is CSVEGTVNTEAFF. Here the CDR3 DNA reads TGCAGCGTTGAGGGCACTGTGAACACTGAAGCTTTCTTT.

The chain has TRBV29-1 and TRBJ1-5; the D gene is possibly TRBD1 (5 bases). The CDR3 consists of 12 residues. From germline, CDR1 is SQVTM and CDR2 ANQGSEA. The germline V and J ends were trimmed by 6 bases and 6 bases, with 12 bases remaining between them. CDR3 bases: TGCAGCGTGGGGCGGGTTGGTCAGCCCCAGCATTTT. Translating gives CSVGRVGQPQHF.

The genes are TRBV28 and TRBJ1-1; maybe TRBD1 (5 bases). Trimming stripped 6 bases from V and 1 base from J, with 9 bases between. The CDR3 extends over 13 amino acids. Germline CDR1 reads MDHEN; CDR2 reads SYDVKM. Written as DNA, the CDR3 is TGTGCCAGCAGCCAAGACAGGAACACTGAAGCTTTCTTT. It yields the protein CASSQDRNTEAFF.

This clone was seen just once. J is TRBJ1-2 and V is TRBV28; 8 bases are a match to TRBD1. Germline loops: CDR1 MDHEN, CDR2 SYDVKM. This CDR3 contains 14 residues. V trimming: 1 base; J trimming: 3 bases; junction bases outside the gene matches: 1. The CDR3 loop is CASSLSGGDYGYTF. In nucleotides, the CDR3 is TGTGCCAGCAGTTTATCAGGGGGCGACTATGGCTACACCTTC.

J is TRBJ2-7 and V is TRBV7-9; maybe TRBD2 (5 bases). Germline V CDR1 and CDR2: SEHNR, FQNEAQ (reference sequence). V lost 2 bases and J lost 2, with 10 bases in between. The CDR3 sequence is 14 residues long. The DNA of the CDR3 is TGTGCCAGCAGCTTACCCGGGGTCCCCTACGAGCAGTACTTC. This translates into CASSLPGVPYEQYF.

The gene calls are TRBV11-2 and TRBJ2-7; either TRBD1 or TRBD2 may supply D (6 bases each). The germline V gene encodes CDR1 SGHAT and CDR2 FQNNGV. The CDR3 extends over 15 amino acids. V was trimmed by 1 base and J by 2 bases, leaving 12 bases between them. CDR3 sequence reads: CASSLVGGPTYEQYF. CDR3 DNA sequence: TGTGCCAGCAGCTTAGTTGGGGGGCCAACCTACGAGCAGTACTTC. The whole variable domain, remainder taken from reference TRBV11-2 and TRBJ2-7, is EAGVAQSPRYKIIEKRQSVAFWCNPISGHATLYWYQQILGQGPKLLIQFQNNGVVDDSQLPKDRFSAERLKGVDSTLKIQPAKLEDSAVYLCASSLVGGPTYEQYFGPGTRLTVT.

The V call is TRBV6-1, the J call TRBJ2-1; TRBD2 agrees at 13 bases. V trimming: 2 bases; J trimming: 7 bases; junction bases outside the gene matches: 8. The CDR3 length is 17 residues. Germline lookup yields CDR1 MNHNS and CDR2 SASEGT. CDR3 residues: CASSEWGLAGRGNEQFF. The CDR3 DNA sequence: TGTGCCAGCAGTGAATGGGGACTAGCGGGACGCGGTAATGAGCAGTTCTTC.

This clone was recorded only once. The chain carries TRBV7-2 and TRBJ2-5, with no clear D. CDR1 and CDR2 (germline): SGHTA, FQGNSA. V shed 1 base and J shed 8 bases, with 11 bases lying between them. This CDR3 is built from 13 residues. The CDR3 is CASSLEGHSTQYF. CDR3 bases: TGTGCCAGCAGCTTAGAGGGCCATAGCACCCAGTACTTC.

The chain has TRBV5-4 and TRBJ2-1; 9 nucleotides align to TRBD2. The germline gives CDR1 SGHNT, CDR2 YYREEE (reference sequence). The CDR3 runs to 16 residues. V lost 1 base and J lost 7; bases outside the gene matches: 9. CDR3 in DNA: TGTGCCAGCAGCTTGTATTGGGCGGGAGGGAGTAATGAGCAGTTCTTC. Translation: CASSLYWAGGSNEQFF. The complete variable domain, with remaining parts taken from reference TRBV5-4 and TRBJ2-1, reads ETGVTQSPTHLIKTRGQQVTLRCSSQSGHNTVSWYQQALGQGPQFIFQYYREEENGRGNFPPRFSGLQFPNYSSELNVNALELDDSALYLCASSLYWAGGSNEQFFGPGTRLTVL.

The chain carries TRBV4-3 and TRBJ1-4; the D gene is possibly TRBD1 (5 bases). V was trimmed by 0 bases and J by 0 bases, leaving 11 bases between them. The length of the CDR3 is 17 residues. Germline loops: CDR1 LGHNA, CDR2 YSLEER. DNA for the CDR3: TGCGCCAGCAGCCAAGATTACAGGAGAACAACTAATGAAAAACTGTTTTTT. This gives the protein CASSQDYRRTTNEKLFF.

V usage is TRBV6-4 and J usage is TRBJ2-5; D is possibly TRBD2 (5 bases). This CDR3 has 13 amino acids. Germline V CDR1 and CDR2: MRHNA, SNTAGT. The V and J ends lost 8 bases and 1 base respectively, with 11 bases between them. This CDR3 is CASPGGSQETQYF. The CDR3 DNA sequence: TGTGCCAGCCCTGGAGGTTCCCAAGAGACCCAGTACTTC.

The CDR3 sequence is CASSKGLAGGSYEQYF. The CDR3 DNA follows: TGTGCCAGCAGTAAGGGACTAGCGGGGGGTTCCTACGAGCAGTACTTC. This sequence joins TRBV6-6 and TRBJ2-7; 15 bases map to TRBD2. CDR1 MNHNY and CDR2 SVGAGI come from the germline V gene (reference sequence). This CDR3 has 16 amino acids. The ends lost 5 bases at V and 1 base at J; junction bases unmatched: 3.

The V and J genes are TRBV7-9 and TRBJ1-1; D ambiguous. Germline CDR1 SEHNR, CDR2 FQNEAQ (reference sequence). This CDR3 is 15 amino acids long. V lost 3 bases and J 3 bases, leaving 14 bases between the germline ends. CDR3: CASSFELGMDTEAFF. The CDR3 bases are TGTGCCAGCAGCTTTGAGCTGGGGATGGACACTGAAGCTTTCTTT.

This rearrangement joins TRBV6-1 to TRBJ2-7; 9 bases map to TRBD1. The CDR3 contains 15 residues. CDR1 and CDR2 from the germline V gene are MNHNS and SASEGT. V was pared by 6 bases and J by 4 bases, with 10 bases of the junction left unmatched. The CDR3 spells CASRLTGTGFYEQYF. CDR3 bases: TGTGCCAGCAGGCTTACCGGGACAGGGTTTTACGAGCAGTACTTC.

This chain connects TRBV28 to TRBJ1-5, with D uncertain. The CDR3 covers 16 residues. V was pared by 3 bases and J by 0 bases, with 12 bases between. Per the germline V gene, CDR1 is MDHEN and CDR2 is SYDVKM. CDR3 residues: CASSFFVWASNQPQHF. Here the CDR3 DNA reads TGTGCCAGCAGTTTTTTTGTCTGGGCTAGCAATCAGCCCCAGCATTTT.

The V gene is TRBV7-3, the J gene TRBJ1-1; no clear D. The V gene lost 2 bases and the J gene lost 2 bases, with 9 bases spanning the gap. The CDR3 totals 14 residues. CDR1 and CDR2 from the germline V gene are SGHTA and FQGTGA. The CDR3 DNA follows: TGTGCCAGCAGCTTAGTGCCAGCAAACACTGAAGCTTTCTTT. Amino acid sequence: CASSLVPANTEAFF.

The gene calls are TRBV2 and TRBJ2-1, with D perhaps being TRBD1 or TRBD2 (5 bases each). In germline, CDR1 is SNHLY, CDR2 FYNNEI. V was pared by 8 bases and J by 3 bases, with 17 bases between. The CDR3 is made up of 15 amino acids. CDR3 loop: CASPSEGNLYNEQFF. Here the CDR3 DNA reads TGTGCCAGCCCCTCAGAGGGGAACCTCTACAATGAGCAGTTCTTC.